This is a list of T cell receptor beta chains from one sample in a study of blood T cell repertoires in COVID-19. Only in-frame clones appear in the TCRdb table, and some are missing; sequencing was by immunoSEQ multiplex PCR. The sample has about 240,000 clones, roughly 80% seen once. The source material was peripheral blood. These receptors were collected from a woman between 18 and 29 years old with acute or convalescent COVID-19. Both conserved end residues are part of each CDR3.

cdr3_aa: CASSFPGETEAFF; v_call: TRBV7-9; j_call: TRBJ1-1
cdr3_aa: CASSKMQGGSYNSPLHF; v_call: TRBV21-1; j_call: TRBJ1-6
cdr3_aa: CASSYLQGRNTIYF; v_call: TRBV6-2/TRBV6-3; j_call: TRBJ1-3
cdr3_aa: CASRKTGYNEQFF; v_call: TRBV19; j_call: TRBJ2-1
cdr3_aa: CASSQDTSGNTIYF; v_call: TRBV3-1/TRBV3-2; j_call: TRBJ1-3
cdr3_aa: CASSLGWPRLVNNEQFF; v_call: TRBV7-2; j_call: TRBJ2-1
cdr3_aa: CASSLGAEAFF; v_call: TRBV28; j_call: TRBJ1-1
cdr3_aa: CASSTYRQGREGYTF; v_call: TRBV27; j_call: TRBJ1-2
cdr3_aa: CAWSPGQLNQPQHF; v_call: TRBV30; j_call: TRBJ1-5
cdr3_aa: CASSRLAGFPGELFF; v_call: TRBV18; j_call: TRBJ2-2
cdr3_aa: CASSILEFPYEQYF; v_call: TRBV19; j_call: TRBJ2-7
cdr3_aa: CASFGGTTGELFF; v_call: TRBV5-1; j_call: TRBJ2-2
cdr3_aa: CASSVGQGNTEAFF; v_call: TRBV9; j_call: TRBJ1-1
cdr3_aa: CASSLALSGNEQFF; v_call: TRBV5-1; j_call: TRBJ2-1
cdr3_aa: CASSEFSGRAVDTGELFF; v_call: TRBV11-2; j_call: TRBJ2-2